This T cell receptor (beta chain) comes out of a study of cytomegalovirus exposure and HLA in healthy donors. Study findings and constraints: The authors excluded some V segments, including TRBV6-2 and TRBV6-3, as indistinguishable. A missense DCLRE1C variant was associated with V- and J-gene trimming of TCR beta chains in a later analysis, and an independent cohort replicated the association. The availability of immune exposure information extended only to CMV serostatus. Analysis performed later found more than 15,000 TCR beta sequences associated with HLA alleles at 0.05 false discovery rate.

Trimming took 4 bases from V and 7 from J; bases not matched to a gene: 13. Germline lookup yields CDR1 SGHDT and CDR2 YYEEEE. The CDR3 covers 16 residues. The sample holds a few counts of this clone. The antigen remains undetermined. Amplification used 60 Vbeta primers and 13 Jbeta primers. Assay used: immunoSEQ multiplex PCR; TCRdb lists only in-frame clones, some missing. The sample contains 95,000 to 110,000 clones, approximately 84% of which appear only once. The rearrangement links TRBV5-6 to TRBJ1-5, with 8 positions matching TRBD1. Sequencing was done on a sample of PBMCs. The receptor was isolated from a young man in good health and CMV-seronegative. CDR3 bases: TGTGCCAGCAGCAGCCGGGACAGGCCCTTAAGGCAGCCCCAGCATTTT. Translation: CASSSRDRPLRQPQHF.